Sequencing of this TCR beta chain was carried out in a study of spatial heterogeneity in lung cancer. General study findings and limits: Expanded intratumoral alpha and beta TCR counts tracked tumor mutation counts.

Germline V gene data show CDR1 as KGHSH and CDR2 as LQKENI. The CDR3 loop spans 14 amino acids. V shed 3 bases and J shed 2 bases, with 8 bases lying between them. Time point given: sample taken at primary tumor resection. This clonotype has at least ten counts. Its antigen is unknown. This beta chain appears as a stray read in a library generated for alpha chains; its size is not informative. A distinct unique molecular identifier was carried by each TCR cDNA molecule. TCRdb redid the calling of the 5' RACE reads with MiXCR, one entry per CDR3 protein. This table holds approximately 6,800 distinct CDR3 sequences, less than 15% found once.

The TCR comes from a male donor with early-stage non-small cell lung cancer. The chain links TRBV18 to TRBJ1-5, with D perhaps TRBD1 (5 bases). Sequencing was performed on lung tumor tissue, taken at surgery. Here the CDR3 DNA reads TGTGCCAGCTCACCCTCGGGGGGCAATCAGCCCCAGCATTTT. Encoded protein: CASSPSGGNQPQHF.